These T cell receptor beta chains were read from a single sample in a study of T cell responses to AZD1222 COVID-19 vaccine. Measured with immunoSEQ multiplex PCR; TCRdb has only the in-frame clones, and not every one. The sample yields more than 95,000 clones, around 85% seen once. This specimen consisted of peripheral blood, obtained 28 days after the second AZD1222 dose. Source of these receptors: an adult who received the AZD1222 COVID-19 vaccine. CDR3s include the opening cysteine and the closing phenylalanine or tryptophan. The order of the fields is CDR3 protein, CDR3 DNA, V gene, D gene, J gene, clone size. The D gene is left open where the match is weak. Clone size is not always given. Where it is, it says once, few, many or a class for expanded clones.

CDR3aa: CASSQGTGTGNQPQHF
CDR3nt: TGTGCCAGCAGCCAAGGGACAGGAACGGGCAATCAGCCCCAGCATTTT
v_gene: TRBV3-1/TRBV3-2
d_gene: TRBD1
j_gene: TRBJ1-5
abundance: -

CDR3aa: CASSRAPSTDTQYF
CDR3nt: TGTGCCAGCTCCCGAGCCCCTAGCACAGATACGCAGTATTTT
v_gene: TRBV7-2
d_gene: -
j_gene: TRBJ2-3
abundance: -

CDR3aa: CASSIRPTGEETQYF
CDR3nt: TGTGCCAGTAGTATCCGCCCGACAGGTGAAGAGACCCAGTACTTC
v_gene: TRBV19
d_gene: -
j_gene: TRBJ2-5
abundance: -

CDR3aa: CATTAGGDGYTF
CDR3nt: TGTGCCACGACGGCGGGGGGCGATGGCTACACCTTC
v_gene: TRBV27
d_gene: -
j_gene: TRBJ1-2
abundance: few

CDR3aa: CASSFRDTFSNTEAFF
CDR3nt: TGTGCCAGCAGTTTCCGGGACACCTTCTCGAACACTGAAGCTTTCTTT
v_gene: TRBV6-5
d_gene: -
j_gene: TRBJ1-1
abundance: -

CDR3aa: CASNRVGNTIYF
CDR3nt: TGTGCCAGCAACAGGGTCGGAAACACCATATATTTT
v_gene: TRBV2
d_gene: -
j_gene: TRBJ1-3
abundance: -

CDR3aa: CASSPNAPGTNEKLFF
CDR3nt: TGTGCCAGCAGCCCAAACGCCCCGGGTACTAATGAAAAACTGTTTTTT
v_gene: TRBV7-8
d_gene: -
j_gene: TRBJ1-4
abundance: -

CDR3aa: CASTPLGQGTPLGVNTEAFF
CDR3nt: TGTGCCAGTACACCTCTGGGACAGGGGACCCCCCTCGGAGTGAACACTGAAGCTTTCTTT
v_gene: TRBV19
d_gene: TRBD1
j_gene: TRBJ1-1
abundance: -

CDR3aa: CASSLAQGGFGNTIYF
CDR3nt: TGTGCCAGCAGCTTAGCCCAGGGCGGCTTTGGAAACACCATATATTTT
v_gene: TRBV7-6
d_gene: -
j_gene: TRBJ1-3
abundance: -

CDR3aa: CASSWTLSGPNYEQYF
CDR3nt: TGCGCCAGCAGCTGGACATTGTCGGGGCCTAACTACGAGCAGTACTTC
v_gene: TRBV5-1
d_gene: -
j_gene: TRBJ2-7
abundance: -

CDR3aa: CASSERQTTGANVLTF
CDR3nt: TGTGCCAGCAGTGAGAGACAGACTACTGGGGCCAACGTCCTGACTTTC
v_gene: TRBV6-1
d_gene: -
j_gene: TRBJ2-6
abundance: once

CDR3aa: CASSQMTSTDTQYF
CDR3nt: TGTGCCAGCAGTCAAATGACTAGCACAGATACGCAGTATTTT
v_gene: TRBV7-8
d_gene: -
j_gene: TRBJ2-3
abundance: -

CDR3aa: CAIRPAVNTEAFF
CDR3nt: TGTGCCATCCGGCCCGCCGTGAACACTGAAGCTTTCTTT
v_gene: TRBV10-3
d_gene: -
j_gene: TRBJ1-1
abundance: -

CDR3aa: CASSRAGTSGDTRQETQYF
CDR3nt: TGTGCCAGCAGCCGTGCCGGGACTAGCGGGGACACGAGGCAAGAGACCCAGTACTTC
v_gene: TRBV3-1/TRBV3-2
d_gene: TRBD2
j_gene: TRBJ2-5
abundance: -

CDR3aa: CASSSRGTGRDEQFF
CDR3nt: TGTGCCAGCAGTTCCCGCGGGACAGGGCGCGATGAGCAGTTCTTC
v_gene: TRBV6-5
d_gene: TRBD1
j_gene: TRBJ2-1
abundance: once

CDR3aa: CASSPGGGRYGYTF
CDR3nt: TGTGCCAGCAGCCCCGGAGGGGGCAGATATGGCTACACCTTC
v_gene: TRBV9
d_gene: TRBD1
j_gene: TRBJ1-2
abundance: -

CDR3aa: CASSFPRTGANTEAFF
CDR3nt: TGTGCCAGCAGCTTCCCCCGGACAGGGGCGAACACTGAAGCTTTCTTT
v_gene: TRBV5-5
d_gene: TRBD1
j_gene: TRBJ1-1
abundance: -

CDR3aa: CASKGGRQFF
CDR3nt: TGTGCCAGCAAGGGGGGTAGGCAGTTCTTC
v_gene: TRBV12-3/TRBV12-4
d_gene: -
j_gene: TRBJ2-1
abundance: -

CDR3aa: CASSLAPRDNEQFF
CDR3nt: TGTGCCAGCAGCCTCGCCCCCCGCGACAATGAGCAGTTCTTC
v_gene: TRBV7-8
d_gene: -
j_gene: TRBJ2-1
abundance: -

CDR3aa: CASSPDWGAYGYTF
CDR3nt: TGTGCCAGCAGCCCCGATTGGGGAGCCTATGGCTACACCTTC
v_gene: TRBV7-2
d_gene: -
j_gene: TRBJ1-2
abundance: -

CDR3aa: CSVAGSGHEQYF
CDR3nt: TGCAGCGTTGCTGGCAGTGGCCACGAGCAGTACTTC
v_gene: TRBV29-1
d_gene: -
j_gene: TRBJ2-7
abundance: -

CDR3aa: CASSLALGRVASSYNEQFF
CDR3nt: TGTGCCAGCAGCTTAGCATTGGGGCGCGTGGCATCCTCCTACAATGAGCAGTTCTTC
v_gene: TRBV7-2
d_gene: -
j_gene: TRBJ2-1
abundance: -

CDR3aa: CASSSLQGSSYEQYF
CDR3nt: TGTGCCAGCAGCTCATTACAGGGCAGCTCCTACGAGCAGTACTTC
v_gene: TRBV11-1
d_gene: -
j_gene: TRBJ2-7
abundance: -

CDR3aa: CASSAPGRVTGELFF
CDR3nt: TGTGCCAGCAGCGCGCCCGGGAGGGTCACCGGGGAGCTGTTTTTT
v_gene: TRBV6-5
d_gene: TRBD2
j_gene: TRBJ2-2
abundance: few

CDR3aa: CASSPSWDRGREQYF
CDR3nt: TGTGCCAGCAGCCCTAGTTGGGACAGGGGGCGCGAGCAGTACTTC
v_gene: TRBV27
d_gene: TRBD1
j_gene: TRBJ2-7
abundance: -

CDR3aa: CASSLDRDRGEQYF
CDR3nt: TGTGCCAGCAGCCTCGACAGGGATCGAGGCGAGCAGTACTTC
v_gene: TRBV6-5
d_gene: TRBD1
j_gene: TRBJ2-7
abundance: -

CDR3aa: CASSLTRSRTEAFF
CDR3nt: TGTGCCAGCAGTTTAACCAGGTCGCGAACTGAAGCTTTCTTT
v_gene: TRBV28
d_gene: -
j_gene: TRBJ1-1
abundance: -

CDR3aa: CASSLGNYGYTF
CDR3nt: TGTGCCAGCAGTTTGGGTAACTATGGCTACACCTTC
v_gene: TRBV6-9
d_gene: -
j_gene: TRBJ1-2
abundance: -

CDR3aa: CAIRAQENTEAFF
CDR3nt: TGTGCCATCAGGGCACAGGAGAACACTGAAGCTTTCTTT
v_gene: TRBV10-3
d_gene: -
j_gene: TRBJ1-1
abundance: -

CDR3aa: CASSSGQYNEQFF
CDR3nt: TGTGCCAGCAGCTCTGGACAGTACAATGAGCAGTTCTTC
v_gene: TRBV11-3
d_gene: -
j_gene: TRBJ2-1
abundance: -

CDR3aa: CASSKGLSGQGAIAFF
CDR3nt: TGTGCCAGCAGCAAGGGGTTGAGCGGGCAGGGGGCCATAGCTTTCTTT
v_gene: TRBV21-1
d_gene: -
j_gene: TRBJ1-1
abundance: -

CDR3aa: CASSQAGPLIGYTF
CDR3nt: TGTGCCAGCAGCCAAGCCGGACCTCTGATTGGCTACACCTTC
v_gene: TRBV3-1/TRBV3-2
d_gene: -
j_gene: TRBJ1-2
abundance: -